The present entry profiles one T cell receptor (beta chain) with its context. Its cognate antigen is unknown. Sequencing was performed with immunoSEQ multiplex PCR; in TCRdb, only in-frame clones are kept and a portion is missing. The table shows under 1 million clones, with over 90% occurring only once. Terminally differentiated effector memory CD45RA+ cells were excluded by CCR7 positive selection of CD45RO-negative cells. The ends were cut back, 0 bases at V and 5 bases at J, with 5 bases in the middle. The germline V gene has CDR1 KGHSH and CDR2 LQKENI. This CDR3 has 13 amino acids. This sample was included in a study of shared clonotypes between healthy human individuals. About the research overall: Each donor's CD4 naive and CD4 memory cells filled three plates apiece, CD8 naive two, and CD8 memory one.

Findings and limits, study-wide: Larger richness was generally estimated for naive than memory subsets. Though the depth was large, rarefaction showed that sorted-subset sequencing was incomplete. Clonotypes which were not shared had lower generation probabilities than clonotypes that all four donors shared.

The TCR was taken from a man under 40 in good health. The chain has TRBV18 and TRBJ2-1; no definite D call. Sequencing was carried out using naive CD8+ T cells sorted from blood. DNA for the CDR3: TGTGCCAGCTCACCACCTCAAGACAATGAGCAGTTCTTC. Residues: CASSPPQDNEQFF.